Each of the 22 T cell receptor beta chains below was sequenced from the same sample in a study of T cells in Graves' hyperthyroidism and ophthalmopathy. TCR beta CDR3 region amplification was performed from RNA transcripts. Carried out on the TCR CDR3, a first-round RT-PCR used the HTBI primer set. TCRdb used MiXCR to reprocess the multiplex PCR reads, holding one entry per CDR3 protein. The data show some 50,000 distinct CDR3 sequences, 48% seen once. Sample: blood. Receptors originate from a woman aged 50 to 60 with Graves' ophthalmopathy.

In its sample, this clonotype ranks as medium-sized. V gene TRBV7-2 combines with J gene TRBJ2-7; D gene unclear. The V gene's germline CDR1 is SGHTA and CDR2 FQGNSA. With 5 bases removed from V and 6 bases from J, the gap between germline ends came to 8 bases. The CDR3 has 11 amino acids. The CDR3 region has the DNA TGTGCCAGCAGCGGTTGGTCCGAGCAGTACTTC. It codes for CASSGWSEQYF.

This sequence joins TRBV2 and TRBJ2-7, with D possibly matching TRBD2 (6 bases). The length of the CDR3 is 12 residues. V lost 11 bases, J lost 0 bases, and 11 bases lay in between. CDR1 and CDR2 from the germline V gene are SNHLY and FYNNEI. CDR3 sequence (DNA): TGTGCCGGGAGGACGGCCTCCTACGAGCAGTACTTC. This encodes CAGRTASYEQYF.

Of note for this clonotype: A much larger clone lies one base from this, so it may be a read error. This rearrangement joins TRBV5-8 to TRBJ2-7; D is undetermined. There are 11 residues in the CDR3. Germline CDR1 SGHTS, CDR2 YDEGEE. Deletions cut 2 bases from V and 8 bases from J, with 8 bases between. Here the CDR3 reads CASSFGVQQYF. CDR3 sequence (DNA): TGTGCCAGCAGCTTTGGTGTCCAGCAGTACTTC.

The chain links TRBV7-6 to TRBJ2-1; 9 positions agree with TRBD2. V lost 11 bases and J lost 7; bases outside the gene matches: 15. From germline, CDR1 is SGHVS and CDR2 FNYEAQ. The CDR3 covers 15 residues. CDR3 amino acids: CACGLASGAHNEQFF. The CDR3, as DNA: TGTGCCTGCGGCTTAGCTAGCGGGGCACATAATGAGCAGTTCTTC. The entire variable domain, with the rest obtained from reference TRBV7-6 and TRBJ2-1, is as follows: GAGVSQSPRYKVTKRGQDVALRCDPISGHVSLYWYRQALGQGPEFLTYFNYEAQQDKSGLPNDRFSAERPEGSISTLTIQRTEQRDSAMYRCACGLASGAHNEQFFGPGTRLTVL.

This clonotype occurred many times. The chain carries TRBV5-1 and TRBJ1-2; 7 bases align to TRBD1. V gave up 7 bases and J gave up 1 base; unmatched junction bases: 10. CDR1 and CDR2 from the germline V gene are SGHRS and YFSETQ. The CDR3 contains 15 residues. The chain's CDR3 is CASPTQGGSNYGYTF. The CDR3, as DNA: TGCGCCAGCCCCACTCAGGGGGGCAGTAACTATGGCTACACCTTC.

This clonotype has at least ten counts. V gene TRBV5-1 combines with J gene TRBJ2-5; possible D gene TRBD2, 6 bases. The CDR3 loop spans 15 amino acids. Germline V gives CDR1 SGHRS, CDR2 YFSETQ. V was trimmed by 0 bases and J by 4 bases, leaving 13 bases between them. The CDR3 DNA follows: TGCGCCAGCAGCTTGGTTTCGGGAGTGGGAGAGACCCAGTACTTC. Translated, it gives CASSLVSGVGETQYF.

The rearrangement uses TRBV20-1 and TRBJ2-5; 10 nucleotides align to TRBD2. The germline V gene has CDR1 DFQATT and CDR2 SNEGSKA (reference sequence). The CDR3 loop spans 14 amino acids. Trimming removed 3 bases from V and 2 bases from J; junction bases left unmatched: 3. The CDR3 loop is CSASGAGGQETQYF. The CDR3 DNA is TGCAGTGCTAGTGGAGCGGGGGGGCAAGAGACCCAGTACTTC.

By its share, this clonotype is medium-sized. The gene calls are TRBV7-6 and TRBJ2-7; 11 bases line up with TRBD1. There are 14 residues in the CDR3. J gave up 4 bases and V 4 bases, and 3 bases lay outside the gene matches. Per the germline V gene, CDR1 is SGHVS and CDR2 is FNYEAQ. CDR3 coding DNA: TGTGCCAGCAGCTCAGGACAGGGGGCGTACGAGCAGTACTTC. Translating gives CASSSGQGAYEQYF.

Many counts were recorded for this clonotype. The chain uses TRBV10-3 and TRBJ2-3, with TRBD1 as a possible D gene (6 bases). V was cut by 7 bases and J by 5 bases, with 13 bases left in between. The germline CDR1 and CDR2 sequences are ENHRY and SYGVKD. CDR3 size: 13 residues. The CDR3 protein is CAIKGVDGDTQYF. The CDR3 DNA sequence: TGTGCCATCAAGGGGGTAGATGGAGATACGCAGTATTTT.

Many counts were recorded for this clonotype. V usage is TRBV4-1 and J usage is TRBJ2-2; no reliable D call. The germline gives CDR1 MGHRA, CDR2 YSYEKL. V gave up 2 bases and J gave up 0 bases, with 4 bases separating them. This CDR3 contains 14 residues. CDR3 loop: CASSQYSNTGELFF. CDR3 DNA: TGCGCCAGCAGCCAATACTCGAACACCGGGGAGCTGTTTTTT.

This clonotype came up a few times. Here the CDR3 reads CASSLRVGEQFF. The CDR3 coding sequence is TGTGCCAGCAGTCTCAGGGTGGGTGAGCAGTTCTTC. The chain has TRBV27 and TRBJ2-1; D may be TRBD1 (5 bases). Looked up from germline, CDR1 is MNHEY and CDR2 is SMNVEV (reference sequence). With 5 bases removed from V and 9 bases from J, the gap between germline ends came to 11 bases. This CDR3 spans 12 amino acids.

This clonotype was observed at least ten times. The V gene is TRBV12-3 or TRBV12-4, the J gene TRBJ1-5; tentatively, D is TRBD1 (6 bases). Trimming pared 1 base from V and 0 bases from J, leaving 19 bases between. CDR3 length: 19 residues. CDR3 amino acids: CASSLVPSWTADSNQPQHF. The CDR3 nucleotides read TGTGCCAGCAGTTTAGTACCCTCTTGGACAGCTGATAGCAATCAGCCCCAGCATTTT.

This chain links TRBV20-1 with TRBJ1-2; D uncertain. This CDR3 is built from 14 residues. Germline V lookup: CDR1 DFQATT, CDR2 SNEGSKA (reference sequence). V lost 7 bases, J lost 8 bases, and 23 bases lay in between. This CDR3 reads CSVVRAQRVGGYTF. The CDR3 DNA is TGCAGTGTCGTCCGGGCCCAACGCGTAGGAGGCTACACCTTC.

This clonotype was recorded many times. The chain joins TRBV7-2 to TRBJ1-6; a weak D match, TRBD1 (5 bases). Germline loops: CDR1 SGHTA, CDR2 FQGNSA. V was clipped by 1 base and J by 8 bases, with 12 bases between them. CDR3 size: 15 residues. CDR3 sequence reads: CASSLEGRGDSPLHF. The DNA for the CDR3 is TGTGCCAGCAGCTTAGAGGGGCGCGGGGATTCACCCCTCCACTTT.

J is TRBJ2-1 and V is TRBV7-3, with unresolved D. With 2 bases removed from V and 12 bases from J, the gap between germline ends came to 11 bases. The CDR3 is 12 residues long. Germline values: CDR1 SGHTA, CDR2 FQGTGA. CDR3 loop: CASSLDGDTQFF. Written as DNA, the CDR3 is TGTGCCAGCAGCTTAGACGGAGATACGCAGTTCTTC.

V and J are TRBV12-3 or TRBV12-4 and TRBJ1-4; D is possibly TRBD1 (5 bases). The CDR3 extends over 17 amino acids. With 2 bases removed from V and 10 bases from J, the gap between germline ends came to 23 bases. CDR3 protein: CASSLYGGTDTAGKLFF. The CDR3 region has the DNA TGTGCCAGCAGTTTATACGGGGGTACAGATACGGCGGGAAAACTGTTTTTT.

This clonotype was seen many times. This chain uses TRBV6-5 with TRBJ2-3, with 12 bases fitting TRBD1. CDR1 MNHEY and CDR2 SVGAGI come from the germline V gene. CDR3 size: 15 residues. Germline trimming cut 6 bases from V and 4 bases from J; bases unmatched to any gene: 5. CDR3 nucleotides: TGTGCCAGCAGCCCCCGGGACAGGGGGCCAGATACGCAGTATTTT. It specifies CASSPRDRGPDTQYF.

This clonotype has ten or more counts. J is TRBJ2-5 and V is TRBV7-2; no reliable D call. The V gene's germline CDR1 is SGHTA and CDR2 FQGNSA. Trimming stripped 2 bases from V and 3 bases from J, with 7 bases between. The CDR3 loop spans 13 amino acids. The CDR3 protein is CASSLSQKETQYF. The DNA of the CDR3 is TGTGCCAGCAGCTTATCCCAGAAAGAGACCCAGTACTTC.

The chain has TRBV20-1 and TRBJ2-3, with 7 bases that match TRBD2. From germline, CDR1 is DFQATT and CDR2 SNEGSKA (reference sequence). The CDR3 sequence is 14 residues long. Trimming took 5 bases from V and 3 from J; bases not matched to a gene: 8. CDR3 nucleotides: TGCAGTGCTGGGGAGGGGCGTGGAACAGATACGCAGTATTTT. It is translated as CSAGEGRGTDTQYF.

The chain combines TRBV19 with TRBJ1-2; D not certain. Germline V CDR1 and CDR2: LNHDA, SQIVND (reference sequence). V lost 8 bases, J lost 3 bases, and 13 bases lay in between. The CDR3 totals 13 residues. The CDR3 DNA reads TGTGCCAGTTCCGGTGGGCTACACTATGGCTACACCTTC. As protein: CASSGGLHYGYTF.

This chain joins TRBV2 and TRBJ2-7; 7 bases fit TRBD2. The J segment lost 7 bases and the V segment lost 1 base, leaving 4 bases of the junction unmatched. The CDR3 is 13 residues long. Germline-derived CDR1 and CDR2 are SNHLY and FYNNEI. The CDR3 region is CASSEGGGEEQYF. The CDR3 nucleotides read TGTGCCAGCAGTGAAGGGGGGGGGGAGGAGCAGTACTTC.

There are many counts of this clonotype. The chain combines TRBV6-6 with TRBJ1-5; D perhaps matches TRBD1 (6 bases). V was cut by 5 bases and J by 2 bases, with 16 bases left in between. Per germline, CDR1 MNHNY and CDR2 SVGAGI (reference sequence). This CDR3 has 16 amino acids. The CDR3 bases are TGTGCCAGCAGTCCACATGGGGAGGGGGGCAATCAGCCCCAGCATTTT. Its translation is CASSPHGEGGNQPQHF.